Listed below are T cell receptor beta chains from one sample, sequenced in a study of T cells of healthy individuals. Using its own MiXCR run on the 5' RACE reads, TCRdb lists one record per CDR3 protein. The sample shows tens of thousands of distinct CDR3 sequences, around 15% of them seen only once. These receptors came from a human donor in good health. CDR3s include the opening cysteine and the closing phenylalanine or tryptophan. The D gene is left open where the match is weak. Part of the rows lack a size; the others show once, few, many or a class for expanded clones.

D gene | clone size | J gene | V gene | CDR3 protein | CDR3 DNA
- | many | TRBJ1-5 | TRBV5-1 | CASSLAGTGQPQHF | TGCGCCAGCAGCTTGGCCGGGACTGGCCAGCCCCAGCATTTT
- | - | TRBJ2-7 | TRBV5-1 | CASSLSRSSYEQYF | TGCGCCAGCAGCTTGAGCAGGAGCTCCTACGAGCAGTACTTC
- | many | TRBJ1-5 | TRBV29-1 | CSVQPPGSNQPQHF | TGCAGCGTCCAACCCCCGGGGAGCAATCAGCCCCAGCATTTT
TRBD1 | many | TRBJ1-5 | TRBV29-1 | CSVGDRDQPQHF | TGCAGCGTGGGTGACAGGGACCAGCCCCAGCATTTT
- | many | TRBJ2-1 | TRBV5-1 | CASRLATNEQFF | TGCGCCAGCAGACTAGCCACCAATGAGCAGTTCTTC
- | many | TRBJ2-2 | TRBV6-2/TRBV6-3 | CASSFGSGELFF | TGTGCCAGCAGTTTTGGATCCGGGGAGCTGTTTTTT
- | - | TRBJ1-1 | TRBV3-1 | CASSQDLLNTEAFF | TGTGCCAGCAGCCAAGATTTATTGAACACTGAAGCTTTCTTT
TRBD1 | - | TRBJ2-1 | TRBV9 | CASSVGQGFRNEQFF | TGTGCCAGCAGCGTTGGACAGGGGTTCCGCAATGAGCAGTTCTTC
TRBD2 | many | TRBJ2-7 | TRBV12-3/TRBV12-4 | CASSEQREDLAIYEQYF | TGTGCCAGCAGCGAACAGCGGGAGGACCTTGCGATTTACGAGCAGTACTTC
- | - | TRBJ1-4 | TRBV20-1 | CSAREPGTGNEKLFF | TGCAGTGCTAGGGAACCCGGGACCGGGAATGAAAAACTGTTTTTT
TRBD1 | many | TRBJ1-2 | TRBV7-9 | CASTTGTGNYGYTF | TGTGCCAGCACCACCGGGACAGGCAACTATGGCTACACCTTC
TRBD2 | many | TRBJ2-1 | TRBV6-5 | CATSPGRGKSNEQFF | TGTGCCACCTCACCCGGGAGGGGAAAGAGCAATGAGCAGTTCTTC
- | many | TRBJ1-5 | TRBV27 | CASSLQGIGNQPQHF | TGTGCCAGCAGTCTACAGGGAATCGGCAATCAGCCCCAGCATTTT
- | - | TRBJ2-2 | TRBV19 | CASSPHPQHTGELFF | TGTGCCAGTAGTCCACACCCCCAACACACCGGGGAGCTGTTTTTT
- | many | TRBJ2-6 | TRBV5-4 | CASSPACFVLTF | TGTGCCAGCAGCCCAGCTTGTTTCGTCCTGACTTTC
- | few | TRBJ1-3 | TRBV5-8 | CASSLGLTDTGNTIYF | TGTGCCAGCAGCTTGGGCCTGACAGATACTGGAAACACCATATATTTT
TRBD2 | many | TRBJ2-5 | TRBV20-1 | CSAYPRERNQETQYF | TGCAGTGCCTACCCGCGGGAGAGGAATCAAGAGACCCAGTACTTC
TRBD2 | - | TRBJ2-7 | TRBV18 | CASSPGTSEEQYF | TGTGCCAGCTCACCCGGGACTAGCGAAGAGCAGTACTTC
- | - | TRBJ1-2 | TRBV6-2/TRBV6-3 | CASTPGGYGYTF | TGTGCCAGCACTCCCGGTGGCTATGGCTACACCTTC
- | many | TRBJ1-1 | TRBV29-1 | CSVGYTGPLGTEAFF | TGCAGCGTGGGCTATACAGGGCCTCTGGGAACTGAAGCTTTCTTT
- | few | TRBJ2-3 | TRBV25-1 | CASSGRADTQYF | TGTGCCAGCAGTGGGCGGGCGGACACGCAGTATTTT
- | many | TRBJ2-3 | TRBV4-1 | CASSQGGGARSTDTQYF | TGCGCCAGCAGCCAAGGAGGGGGGGCCCGGAGCACAGATACGCAGTATTTT
- | many | TRBJ2-7 | TRBV2 | CASFRAGTYEQYF | TGTGCCAGCTTTAGAGCGGGTACCTACGAGCAGTACTTC
- | - | TRBJ2-4 | TRBV7-8 | CASSIRAEAKNIQYF | TGTGCCAGCAGCATACGCGCGGAGGCCAAAAACATTCAGTACTTC
TRBD1 | few | TRBJ2-7 | TRBV12-3/TRBV12-4 | CASSHPGGRDSYEQYF | TGTGCCAGCAGTCACCCAGGGGGCAGAGACTCCTACGAGCAGTACTTC
- | once | TRBJ1-2 | TRBV5-1 | CASSLDAESGYGYTF | TGCGCCAGCAGCTTGGATGCGGAATCGGGCTATGGCTACACCTTC
- | few | TRBJ2-7 | TRBV5-1 | CASTPADSYEQYF | TGCGCCAGCACCCCGGCCGACTCCTACGAGCAGTACTTC
- | - | TRBJ1-2 | TRBV6-6 | CASRSFPAGYTF | TGTGCCAGCAGGTCTTTCCCGGCTGGCTACACCTTC
TRBD2 | many | TRBJ2-7 | TRBV4-3 | CASSPSGSSLDEQYF | TGCGCCAGCAGCCCCAGCGGGAGTAGTCTGGACGAGCAGTACTTC
- | - | TRBJ2-3 | TRBV15 | CATSRDPPGRPPDTQYF | TGTGCCACCAGCAGAGATCCGCCGGGCCGTCCCCCAGATACGCAGTATTTT
TRBD1 | many | TRBJ1-4 | TRBV6-5 | CASSRQGKSSSDEKLFF | TGTGCCAGCAGCCGACAGGGGAAGAGCTCCTCTGATGAAAAACTGTTTTTT
- | many | TRBJ2-3 | TRBV29-1 | CSGGGVGGRQDTQYF | TGCAGCGGAGGAGGTGTGGGTGGGCGACAGGATACGCAGTATTTT
- | many | TRBJ2-4 | TRBV10-3 | CAISTPELAKNIQYF | TGTGCCATCAGTACGCCCGAGCTAGCCAAAAACATTCAGTACTTC
TRBD1 | few | TRBJ1-2 | TRBV6-5 | CASRTGTFSGYTF | TGTGCCAGCAGGACAGGGACCTTCTCTGGCTACACCTTC
- | many | TRBJ2-1 | TRBV20-1 | CSARDGGRGNNEQFF | TGCAGTGCTAGAGATGGGGGGCGAGGGAACAATGAGCAGTTCTTC
TRBD2 | many | TRBJ2-7 | TRBV4-3 | CASSQQAGDPYEQYF | TGCGCCAGCAGCCAACAAGCGGGAGATCCCTACGAGCAGTACTTC
- | few | TRBJ1-5 | TRBV7-9 | CASSPGTPGNQPQHF | TGTGCCAGCAGCCCCGGGACCCCGGGGAATCAGCCCCAGCATTTT
- | many | TRBJ1-1 | TRBV12-3/TRBV12-4 | CASSLARWDTEAFF | TGTGCCAGCAGTTTAGCCCGTTGGGACACTGAAGCTTTCTTT
- | few | TRBJ2-7 | TRBV3-1 | CASSDAPSSYEQYF | TGTGCCAGCAGCGACGCTCCCAGCTCCTACGAGCAGTACTTC
TRBD2 | few | TRBJ2-1 | TRBV10-3 | CAISDPLAGAYEQFF | TGTGCCATCAGTGATCCCCTAGCGGGCGCATATGAGCAGTTCTTC
TRBD1 | many | TRBJ2-7 | TRBV27 | CASSRQGPAYEQYF | TGTGCCAGCAGCCGACAGGGGCCCGCCTACGAGCAGTACTTC
- | few | TRBJ1-5 | TRBV12-3/TRBV12-4 | CASSPDFDNQPQHF | TGTGCCAGCAGTCCCGACTTCGACAATCAGCCCCAGCATTTT
TRBD2 | many | TRBJ2-1 | TRBV4-3 | CASSQSSSGDYNEQFF | TGCGCCAGCAGCCAATCTTCTAGCGGGGACTACAATGAGCAGTTCTTC
- | - | TRBJ1-5 | TRBV6-6 | CASSTPGVGQPQHF | TGTGCCAGCAGTACACCAGGGGTTGGCCAGCCCCAGCATTTT
TRBD2 | - | TRBJ2-2 | TRBV7-3 | CASSQRTSARTGELFF | TGTGCCAGCAGCCAACGGACTAGCGCCCGCACCGGGGAGCTGTTTTTT
- | many | TRBJ2-7 | TRBV4-1 | CASSQGNWRDAYEQYF | TGCGCCAGCAGCCAAGGGAATTGGCGGGATGCCTACGAGCAGTACTTC